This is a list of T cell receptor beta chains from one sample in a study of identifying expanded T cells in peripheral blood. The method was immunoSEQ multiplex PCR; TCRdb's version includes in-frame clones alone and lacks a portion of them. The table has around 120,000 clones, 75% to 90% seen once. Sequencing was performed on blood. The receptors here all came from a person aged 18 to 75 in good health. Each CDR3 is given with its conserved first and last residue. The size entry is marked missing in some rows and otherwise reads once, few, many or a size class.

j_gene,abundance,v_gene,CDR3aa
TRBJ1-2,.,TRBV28,CASSYRDGYTF
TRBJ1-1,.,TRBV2,CASSFTGAEAFF
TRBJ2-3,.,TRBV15,CATSSREDTQYF
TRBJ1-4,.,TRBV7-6,CASSPRVTNEKLFF
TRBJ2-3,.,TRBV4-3,CASSQSPATSTDTQYF
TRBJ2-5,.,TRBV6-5,CASSGPQGYQETQYF
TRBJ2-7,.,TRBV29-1,CSVGTERPYEQYF
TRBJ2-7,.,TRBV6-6,CASSYWGQGSSYEQYF
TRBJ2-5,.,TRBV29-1,CSVEALRRGPETQYF
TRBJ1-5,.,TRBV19,CASTSNVYRVRSNQPQHF
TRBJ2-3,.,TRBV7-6,CASSLAGTSGGFTDTQYF
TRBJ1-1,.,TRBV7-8,CASSPRLTGANTEAFF
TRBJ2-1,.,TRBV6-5,CASSSSGGNFNEQFF
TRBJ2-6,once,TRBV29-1,CSVAGQASGANVLTF
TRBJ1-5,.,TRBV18,CASSPASGSVFPQPQHF
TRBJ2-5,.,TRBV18,CASSLWTSLESGETQYF
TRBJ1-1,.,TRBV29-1,CSVALWQGEAFF
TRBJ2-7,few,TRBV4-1,CASSQGPGQGVSYEQYF
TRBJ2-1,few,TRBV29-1,CSVCCPGSYNEQFF
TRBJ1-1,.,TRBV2,CASIRGAQGTEAFF
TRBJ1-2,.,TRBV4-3,CASSPRPGSSLSGYTF
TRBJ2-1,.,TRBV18,CASALLEGRGEQFF
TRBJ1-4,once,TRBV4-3,CASSQEARGQNEKLFF
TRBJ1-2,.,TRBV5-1,CASSLATDNYGYTF
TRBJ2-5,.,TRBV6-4,CASSDTQGPIQETQYF
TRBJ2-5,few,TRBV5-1,CASSLPSGGLEETQYF
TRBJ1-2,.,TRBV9,CASTTGADYGYTF
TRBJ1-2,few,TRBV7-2,CASSLGDYLYGYTF
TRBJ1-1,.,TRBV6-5,CASNIGKNTEAFF